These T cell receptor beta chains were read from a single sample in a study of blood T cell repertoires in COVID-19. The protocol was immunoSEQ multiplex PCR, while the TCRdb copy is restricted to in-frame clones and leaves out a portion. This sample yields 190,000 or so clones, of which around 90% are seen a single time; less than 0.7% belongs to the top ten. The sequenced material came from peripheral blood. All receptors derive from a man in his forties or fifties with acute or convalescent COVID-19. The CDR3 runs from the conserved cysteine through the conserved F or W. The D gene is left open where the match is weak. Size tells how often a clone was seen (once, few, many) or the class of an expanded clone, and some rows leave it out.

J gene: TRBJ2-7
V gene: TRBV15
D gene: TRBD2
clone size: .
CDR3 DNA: TGTGCCACCAGCAGAGATCTAGCGGGAGCGTATTACGAGCAGTACTTC
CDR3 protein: CATSRDLAGAYYEQYF

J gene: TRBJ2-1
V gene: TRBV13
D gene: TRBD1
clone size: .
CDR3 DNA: TGTGCCAGCAGCCCGGGACAGAGAGACAATGAGCAGTTCTTC
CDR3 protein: CASSPGQRDNEQFF

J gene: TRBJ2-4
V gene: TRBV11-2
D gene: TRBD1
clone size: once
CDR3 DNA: TGTGCCAGCAGCTTAGCGGTGACAGGGGTGCGAAACATTCAGTACTTC
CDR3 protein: CASSLAVTGVRNIQYF

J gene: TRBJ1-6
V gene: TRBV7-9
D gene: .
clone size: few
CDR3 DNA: TGTGCCAGCAGCTTAAAAGGGGGATCCAATTCACCCCTCCACTTT
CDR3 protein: CASSLKGGSNSPLHF

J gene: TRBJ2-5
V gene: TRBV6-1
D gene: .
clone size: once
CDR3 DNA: TGTGCCAGCAGTGAACGCTCGGTCAGGGTCCAAGAGACCCAGTACTTC
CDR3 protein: CASSERSVRVQETQYF

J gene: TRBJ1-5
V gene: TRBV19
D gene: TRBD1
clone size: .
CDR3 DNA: TGTGCCAGTCTCGGACAGGGGGAAGGTCAGCCCCAGCATTTT
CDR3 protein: CASLGQGEGQPQHF

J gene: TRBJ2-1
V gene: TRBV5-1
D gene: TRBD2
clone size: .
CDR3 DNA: TGCGCCAGCAGTACCGGGACTAGCGGAGGTTACAATGAGCAGTTCTTC
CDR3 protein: CASSTGTSGGYNEQFF

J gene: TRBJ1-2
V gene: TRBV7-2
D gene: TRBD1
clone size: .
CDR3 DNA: TGTGCCAGCGGCCCCGGGACAGACATCTATGGCTACACCTTC
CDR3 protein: CASGPGTDIYGYTF

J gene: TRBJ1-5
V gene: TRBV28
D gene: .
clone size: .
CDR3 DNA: TGTGCCTCTCAAGGGGGGGGTCCGAGCAATCAGCCCCAGCATTTT
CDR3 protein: CASQGGGPSNQPQHF

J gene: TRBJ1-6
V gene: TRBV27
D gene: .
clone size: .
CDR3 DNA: TGTGCCAGCAGTTTCCACAGGGCTAATTCACCCCTCCACTTT
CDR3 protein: CASSFHRANSPLHF

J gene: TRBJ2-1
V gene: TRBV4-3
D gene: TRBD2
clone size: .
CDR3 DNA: TGCGCCAGCAGCCCCGACCTGGGACTAGCGGGGGGATACAATGAGCAGTTCTTC
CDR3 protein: CASSPDLGLAGGYNEQFF

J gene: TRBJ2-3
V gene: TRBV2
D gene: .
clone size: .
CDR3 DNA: TGTGCCAACTCCCTGGGGGGACAGAGCACAGATACGCAGTATTTT
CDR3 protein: CANSLGGQSTDTQYF

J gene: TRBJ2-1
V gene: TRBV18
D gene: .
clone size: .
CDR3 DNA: TGTGCCAGCTCACCTACAGGGTTCTCCTACAATGAGCAGTTCTTC
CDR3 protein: CASSPTGFSYNEQFF